The clone carrying this T cell receptor (beta chain) is judged medium-sized (0.01 to 0.1%). Its target is not known. This entry belongs to a study of CD8 T cells in ankylosing spondylitis. Study-wide results and limits: It appeared that ankylosing spondylitis blood was characterized by a TCR beta motif of several highly homologous variants. Disease-linked clones bore a CD8+ phenotype, appearing relatively rarely in peripheral blood. Researchers reportedly found disease-linked clones significantly enriched in matched ankylosing spondylitis synovial fluid.

Trimming shortened V by 4 bases and J by 5 bases, and 18 bases separated the two germline ends. In germline, CDR1 is SGHAT, CDR2 FQNNGV. The CDR3 consists of 15 residues. Each TCR beta library was made by quantitative 5'-RACE that incorporated molecular barcodes. TCRdb recomputed calls from the 5' RACE reads with MiXCR, one row per CDR3 protein. The sample consists of approximately 240,000 distinct CDR3 sequences, roughly a tenth of them appearing once. The chain couples TRBV11-2 to TRBJ2-7; D might be TRBD2 (5 bases). Sequencing was done on a sample of blood, either unsorted or a sorted T cell fraction (not recorded which). The clonotype was recovered from a male donor with ankylosing spondylitis or in good health (not recorded which). CDR3 in amino acids: CASSSSLGLLNEQYF. The CDR3 nucleotides are TGTGCCAGCAGCTCAAGCCTCGGACTTTTAAACGAGCAGTACTTC.